This T cell receptor beta chain was documented in a study of shared clonotypes between healthy human individuals. Study-level background: There were three CD4 naive, three CD4 memory, two CD8 naive and one CD8 memory plates per donor.

Genomic DNA of every subset was divided equally among multiple immunoSEQ plates. The protocol was immunoSEQ multiplex PCR, while the TCRdb copy is restricted to in-frame clones and leaves out a portion. The sample holds around 95,000 clones, about two thirds seen once. This clone was picked up a small number of times. Its antigen is not known. Findings and caveats of the study: Represented genetic and exposure-history diversity was restricted by having few donors. Lower generation probabilities were found for non-shared clonotypes than for those shared by all four donors.

Sample: memory CD8+ T cells sorted from blood. Indicated subset: CD45RO+ cells pooled with CCR7-negative TemRA cells. The source is a man aged 25-45 years in good health.

CDR3 nucleotides: TGCAGTGCTAGAGTGGGCGGGCGGAGGTATTTT. This codes for CSARVGGRRYF. This chain uses TRBV20-1 with TRBJ2-3; tentative D call: TRBD2 (5 bases). The CDR3 has 11 residues. Germline CDR1 reads DFQATT; CDR2 reads SNEGSKA (reference sequence). Trimming cost V 1 base and J 14 bases, with 13 bases left between them.